This TCR beta chain was sequenced for a study of cytomegalovirus exposure and HLA in healthy donors. Study outcomes and limitations: It was confirmed in vitro that a few of the CMV-associated chains were specific for CMV antigens. The listing of some 170 TCR beta chains classed them as cytomegalovirus-associated.

The V gene's germline CDR1 is KGHSH and CDR2 LQKENI. This CDR3 is 16 amino acids long. The trim removed 5 bases at V and 0 bases at J, leaving 5 bases unmatched. With respect to this clone: Its antigen is undetermined.

The method was immunoSEQ multiplex PCR; TCRdb's version includes in-frame clones alone and lacks a portion of them. This table has under 150,000 clones, roughly nine tenths appearing once. This TCR was recovered from a man between 18 and 35 years old in good health and CMV-seronegative. The rearrangement links TRBV18 to TRBJ1-5, with 9 bases lining up with TRBD1. Material: PBMCs. The CDR3 DNA reads TGTGCCAGCTCAAAGACAGGGGGAAATAGCAATCAGCCCCAGCATTTT. Translating it yields CASSKTGGNSNQPQHF.